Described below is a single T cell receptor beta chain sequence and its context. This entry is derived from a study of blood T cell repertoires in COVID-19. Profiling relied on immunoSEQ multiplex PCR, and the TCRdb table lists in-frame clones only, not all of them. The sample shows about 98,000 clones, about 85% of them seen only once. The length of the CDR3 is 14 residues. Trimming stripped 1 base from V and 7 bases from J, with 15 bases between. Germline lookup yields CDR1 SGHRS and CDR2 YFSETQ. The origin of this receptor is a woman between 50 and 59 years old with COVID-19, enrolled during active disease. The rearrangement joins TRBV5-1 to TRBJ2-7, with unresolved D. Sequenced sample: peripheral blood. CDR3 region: CASSLTITLREQYF. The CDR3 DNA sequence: TGCGCCAGCAGCTTGACCATAACCCTACGAGAGCAGTACTTC.